The entry that follows covers one T cell receptor beta chain sequence. Its binding antigen is unknown. Base qualities are not provided; no much larger clone lies one nucleotide away. The data were taken from a study of T cell changes during pregnancy in multiple sclerosis (dated by TCRdb to between 2018 and 2020). For the wider study: In women with multiple sclerosis, the researchers looked at how the T cell repertoire shifted as pregnancy progressed.

Libraries were made using the immunoSEQ multiplex PCR assay. TCRdb carries this immuneACCESS record with in-frame sequences only. Its versions omit some clonotypes, under half of them owing to an unresolved V gene in the studies checked, with the rest unexplained. The sample table holds around 59,000 clones, of which roughly 92% were seen once. The ten largest account for 0.85% to 1% of the sample. V loses 4 bases, J loses 2 bases, and the germline ends lie 12 bases apart. From the cysteine through the phenylalanine, the CDR3 covers 15 amino acids. Of all the DNA, just the CDR3 is kept, 45 bases in frame from base 1. In the germline V gene, CDR1 corresponds to MNHNS and CDR2 to SASEGT.

The rearranged segments are TRBV6-1 and TRBJ2-4; D gene: possibly TRBD1, on 6 matching bases. Sample: peripheral blood, taken in the first trimester of pregnancy. This clonotype originated in a female donor with multiple sclerosis, enrolled in a pregnancy study. The CDR3 protein is CASSVIRDTKNIQYF. The DNA sequence is as follows: TGTGCCAGCAGTGTGATCCGGGACACCAAAAACATTCAGTACTTC.